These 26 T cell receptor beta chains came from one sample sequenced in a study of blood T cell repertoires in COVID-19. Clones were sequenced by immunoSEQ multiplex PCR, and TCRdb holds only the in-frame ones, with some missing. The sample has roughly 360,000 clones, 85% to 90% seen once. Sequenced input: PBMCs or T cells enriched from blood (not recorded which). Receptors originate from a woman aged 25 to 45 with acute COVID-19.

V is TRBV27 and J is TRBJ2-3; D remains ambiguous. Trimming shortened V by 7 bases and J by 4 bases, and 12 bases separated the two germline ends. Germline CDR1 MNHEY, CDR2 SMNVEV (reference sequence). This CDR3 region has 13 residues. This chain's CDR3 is CASTSTPPDTQYF. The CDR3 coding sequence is TGTGCCAGCACTAGTACCCCCCCAGATACGCAGTATTTT.

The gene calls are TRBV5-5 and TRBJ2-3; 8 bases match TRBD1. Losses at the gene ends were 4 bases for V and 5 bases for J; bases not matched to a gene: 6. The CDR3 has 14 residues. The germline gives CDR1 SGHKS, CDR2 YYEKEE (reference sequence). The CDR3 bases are TGTGCCAGCAGCCCAGGTACAGGGGGAGATACGCAGTATTTT. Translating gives CASSPGTGGDTQYF.

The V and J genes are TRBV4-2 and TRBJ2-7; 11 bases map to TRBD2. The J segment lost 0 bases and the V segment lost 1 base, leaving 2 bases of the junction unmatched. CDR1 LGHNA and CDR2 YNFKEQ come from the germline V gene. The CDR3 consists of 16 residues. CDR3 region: CASSQVGTSGSYEQYF. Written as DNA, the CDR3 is TGTGCCAGCAGCCAAGTGGGGACTAGCGGCTCCTACGAGCAGTACTTC.

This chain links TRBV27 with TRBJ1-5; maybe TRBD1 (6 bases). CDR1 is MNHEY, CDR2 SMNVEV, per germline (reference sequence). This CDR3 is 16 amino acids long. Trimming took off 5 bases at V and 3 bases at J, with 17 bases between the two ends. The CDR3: CASSPGITGFNQPQHF. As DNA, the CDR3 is TGTGCCAGCAGTCCAGGAATCACAGGGTTCAATCAGCCCCAGCATTTT.

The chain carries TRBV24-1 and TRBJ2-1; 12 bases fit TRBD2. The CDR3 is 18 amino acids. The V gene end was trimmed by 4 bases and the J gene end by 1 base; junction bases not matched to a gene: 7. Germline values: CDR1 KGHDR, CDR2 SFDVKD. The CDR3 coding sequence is TGTGCCACCAGTGACCCTAGCGGGGGGGGTGGTTCCTACAATGAGCAGTTCTTC. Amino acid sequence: CATSDPSGGGGSYNEQFF.

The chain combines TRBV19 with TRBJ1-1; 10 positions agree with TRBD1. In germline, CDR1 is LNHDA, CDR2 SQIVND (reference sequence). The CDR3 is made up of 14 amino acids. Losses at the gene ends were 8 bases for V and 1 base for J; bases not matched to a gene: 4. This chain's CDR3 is CASATGGANTEAFF. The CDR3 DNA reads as TGTGCCAGTGCGACAGGGGGCGCGAACACTGAAGCTTTCTTT. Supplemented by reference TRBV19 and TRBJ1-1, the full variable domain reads DGGITQSPKYLFRKEGQNVTLSCEQNLNHDAMYWYRQDPGQGLRLIYYSQIVNDFQKGDIAEGYSVSREKKESFPLTVTSAQKNPTAFYLCASATGGANTEAFFGQGTRLTVV.

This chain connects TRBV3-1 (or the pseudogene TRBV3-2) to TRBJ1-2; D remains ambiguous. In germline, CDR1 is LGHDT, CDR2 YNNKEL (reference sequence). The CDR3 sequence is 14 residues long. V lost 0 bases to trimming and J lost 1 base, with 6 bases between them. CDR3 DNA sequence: TGTGCCAGCAGCCAAGATGGCAGTAACTATGGCTACACCTTC. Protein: CASSQDGSNYGYTF.

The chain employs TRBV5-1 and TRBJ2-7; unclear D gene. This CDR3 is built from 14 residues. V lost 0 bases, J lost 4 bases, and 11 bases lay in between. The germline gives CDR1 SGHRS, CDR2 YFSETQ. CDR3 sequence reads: CASSLDPGLYEQYF. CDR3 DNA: TGCGCCAGCAGCTTGGATCCAGGATTATACGAGCAGTACTTC.

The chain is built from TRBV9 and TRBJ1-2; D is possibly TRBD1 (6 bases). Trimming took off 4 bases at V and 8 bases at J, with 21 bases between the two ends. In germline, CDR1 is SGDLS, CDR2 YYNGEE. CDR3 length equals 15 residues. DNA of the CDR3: TGTGCCAGCAGCCCCGGAGCGGGGGGCGAAGGAGGCTACACCTTC. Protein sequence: CASSPGAGGEGGYTF.

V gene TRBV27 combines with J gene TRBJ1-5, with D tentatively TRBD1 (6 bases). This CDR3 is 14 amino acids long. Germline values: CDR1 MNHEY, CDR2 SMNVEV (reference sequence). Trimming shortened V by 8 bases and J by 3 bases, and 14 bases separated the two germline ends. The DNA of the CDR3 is TGTGCCAGCCGCCCCGGGGGGCTCAATCAGCCCCAGCATTTT. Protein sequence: CASRPGGLNQPQHF.

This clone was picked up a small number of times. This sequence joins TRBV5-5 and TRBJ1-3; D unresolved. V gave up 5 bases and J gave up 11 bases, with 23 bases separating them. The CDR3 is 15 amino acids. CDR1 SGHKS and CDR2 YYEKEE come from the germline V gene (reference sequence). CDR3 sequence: CASSQAFSAGVAIYF. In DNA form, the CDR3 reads TGTGCCAGCAGTCAAGCTTTTTCCGCCGGGGTGGCCATATATTTT.

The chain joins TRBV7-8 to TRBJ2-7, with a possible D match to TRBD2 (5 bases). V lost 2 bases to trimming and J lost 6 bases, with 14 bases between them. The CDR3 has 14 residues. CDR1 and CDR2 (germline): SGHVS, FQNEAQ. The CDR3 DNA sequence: TGTGCCAGCAGCTTATTAGGCCTAGCTCTCGAGCAGTACTTC. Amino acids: CASSLLGLALEQYF.

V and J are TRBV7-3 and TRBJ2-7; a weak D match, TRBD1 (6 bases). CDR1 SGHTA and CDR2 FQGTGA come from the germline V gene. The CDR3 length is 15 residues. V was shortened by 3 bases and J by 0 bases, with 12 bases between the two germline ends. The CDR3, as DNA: TGTGCCAGCAGCTTCCCGCAGACAGGCTCCTACGAGCAGTACTTC. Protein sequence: CASSFPQTGSYEQYF.

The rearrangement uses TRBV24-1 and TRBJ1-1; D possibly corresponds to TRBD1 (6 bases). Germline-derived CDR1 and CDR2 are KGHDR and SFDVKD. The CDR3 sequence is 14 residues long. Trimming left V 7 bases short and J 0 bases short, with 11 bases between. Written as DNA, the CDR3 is TGTGCCACCAGAGGACAGAACATGAACACTGAAGCTTTCTTT. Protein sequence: CATRGQNMNTEAFF.

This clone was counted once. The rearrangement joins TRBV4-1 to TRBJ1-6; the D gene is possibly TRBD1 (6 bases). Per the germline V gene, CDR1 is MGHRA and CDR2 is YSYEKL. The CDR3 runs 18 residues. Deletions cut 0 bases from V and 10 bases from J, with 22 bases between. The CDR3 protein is CASSQDGEGGGFASPLHF. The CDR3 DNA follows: TGCGCCAGCAGCCAAGATGGAGAAGGGGGGGGTTTTGCGTCACCCCTCCACTTT.

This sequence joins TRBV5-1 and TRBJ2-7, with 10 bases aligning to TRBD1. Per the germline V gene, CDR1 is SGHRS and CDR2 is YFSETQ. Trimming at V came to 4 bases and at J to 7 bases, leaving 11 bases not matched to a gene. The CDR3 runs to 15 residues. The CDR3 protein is CASSPPVGTGEEQYF. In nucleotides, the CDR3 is TGCGCCAGCAGCCCACCAGTGGGGACAGGGGAAGAGCAGTACTTC.

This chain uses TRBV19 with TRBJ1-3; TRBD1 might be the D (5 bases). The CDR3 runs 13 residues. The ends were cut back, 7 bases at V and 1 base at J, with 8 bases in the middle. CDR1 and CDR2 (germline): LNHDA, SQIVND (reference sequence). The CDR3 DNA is TGTGCCAGTAAAAGGGGATCTGGAAACACCATATATTTT. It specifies CASKRGSGNTIYF.

The CDR3 nucleotides read TGTGCCAGCAGCCCCGGGACAGGATACACTGAAGCTTTCTTT. This sequence encodes CASSPGTGYTEAFF. The rearrangement joins TRBV6-2 or TRBV6-3 to TRBJ1-1; 8 bases are a match to TRBD1. Germline CDR1 reads MNHEY; CDR2 reads SVGEGT. Losses at the gene ends were 6 bases for V and 3 bases for J; bases not matched to a gene: 6. The CDR3 has 14 residues.

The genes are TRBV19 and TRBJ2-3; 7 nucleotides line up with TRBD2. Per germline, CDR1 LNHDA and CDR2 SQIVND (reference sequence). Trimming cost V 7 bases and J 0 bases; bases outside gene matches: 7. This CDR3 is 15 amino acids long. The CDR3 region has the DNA TGTGCCAGTATCCCGACTAGCTTGAGCACAGATACGCAGTATTTT. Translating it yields CASIPTSLSTDTQYF.

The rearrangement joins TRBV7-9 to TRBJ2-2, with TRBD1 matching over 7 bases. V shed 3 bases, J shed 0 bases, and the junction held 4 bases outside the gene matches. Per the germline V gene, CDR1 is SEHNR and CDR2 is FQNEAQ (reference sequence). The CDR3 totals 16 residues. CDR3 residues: CASSFTDRANTGELFF. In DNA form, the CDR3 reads TGTGCCAGCAGCTTCACAGACAGGGCGAACACCGGGGAGCTGTTTTTT. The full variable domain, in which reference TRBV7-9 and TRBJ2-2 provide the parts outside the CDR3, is DTGVSQNPRHKITKRGQNVTFRCDPISEHNRLYWYRQTLGQGPEFLTYFQNEAQLEKSRLLSDRFSAERPKGSFSTLEIQRTEQGDSAMYLCASSFTDRANTGELFFGEGSRLTVL.

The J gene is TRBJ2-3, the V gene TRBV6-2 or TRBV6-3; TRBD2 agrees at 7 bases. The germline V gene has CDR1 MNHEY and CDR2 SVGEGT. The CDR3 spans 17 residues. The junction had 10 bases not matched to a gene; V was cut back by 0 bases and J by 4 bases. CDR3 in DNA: TGTGCCAGCAGTTACTCGATTGCGGGGGAAAGCTCAGATACGCAGTATTTT. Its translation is CASSYSIAGESSDTQYF.

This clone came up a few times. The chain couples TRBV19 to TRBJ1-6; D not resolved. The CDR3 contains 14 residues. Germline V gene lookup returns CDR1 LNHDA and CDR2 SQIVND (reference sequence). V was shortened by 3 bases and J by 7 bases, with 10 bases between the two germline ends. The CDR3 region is CASSISERNSPLHF. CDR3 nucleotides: TGTGCCAGTAGTATTAGTGAAAGAAATTCACCCCTCCACTTT.

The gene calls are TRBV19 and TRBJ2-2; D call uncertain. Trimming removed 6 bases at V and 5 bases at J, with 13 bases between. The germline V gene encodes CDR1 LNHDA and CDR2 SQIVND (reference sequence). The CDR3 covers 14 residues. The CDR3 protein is CASSRKPLTGELFF. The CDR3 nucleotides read TGTGCCAGTAGCCGAAAGCCGCTAACCGGGGAGCTGTTTTTT. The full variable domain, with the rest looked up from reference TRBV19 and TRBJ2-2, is DGGITQSPKYLFRKEGQNVTLSCEQNLNHDAMYWYRQDPGQGLRLIYYSQIVNDFQKGDIAEGYSVSREKKESFPLTVTSAQKNPTAFYLCASSRKPLTGELFFGEGSRLTVL.

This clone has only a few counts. Here the CDR3 reads CATSPTTGVVNQPQHF. CDR3 DNA: TGTGCCACCAGCCCAACGACAGGCGTTGTCAATCAGCCCCAGCATTTT. This chain joins TRBV15 and TRBJ1-5; weak D call: TRBD1 (6 bases). CDR1 and CDR2 from the germline V gene are LNHNV and YYDKDF (reference sequence). The CDR3 is 16 amino acids. Trimming cost V 5 bases and J 3 bases, with 17 bases left between them.

This CDR3 reads CASSHSGTISYEQYF. The CDR3 bases are TGTGCCAGTAGTCATTCCGGGACTATCTCCTACGAGCAGTACTTC. J is TRBJ2-7 and V is TRBV19; TRBD2 agrees at 7 bases. The CDR3 is made up of 15 amino acids. V trimming: 5 bases; J trimming: 0 bases; junction bases outside the gene matches: 7. Germline V gene data show CDR1 as LNHDA and CDR2 as SQIVND (reference sequence).

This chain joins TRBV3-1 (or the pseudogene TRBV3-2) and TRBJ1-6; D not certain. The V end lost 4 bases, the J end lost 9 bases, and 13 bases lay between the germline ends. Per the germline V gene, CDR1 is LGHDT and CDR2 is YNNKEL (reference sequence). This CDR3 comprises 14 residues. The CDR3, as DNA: TGTGCCAGCAGCCTCGTCTCCCGGGGTTCACCCCTCCACTTT. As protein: CASSLVSRGSPLHF.